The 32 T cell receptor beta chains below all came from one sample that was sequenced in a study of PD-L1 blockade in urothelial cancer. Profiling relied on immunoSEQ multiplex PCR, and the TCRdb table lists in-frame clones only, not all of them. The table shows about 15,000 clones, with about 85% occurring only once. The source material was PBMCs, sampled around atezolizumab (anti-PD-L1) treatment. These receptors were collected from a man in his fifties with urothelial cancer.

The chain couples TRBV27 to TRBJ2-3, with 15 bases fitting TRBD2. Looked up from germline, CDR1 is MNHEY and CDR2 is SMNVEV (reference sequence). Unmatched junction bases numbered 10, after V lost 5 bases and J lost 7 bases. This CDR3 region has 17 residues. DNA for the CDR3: TGTGCCAGCAGTCCTGGACTAGCGGGGGGGTCTGTGAATACGCAGTATTTT. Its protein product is CASSPGLAGGSVNTQYF.

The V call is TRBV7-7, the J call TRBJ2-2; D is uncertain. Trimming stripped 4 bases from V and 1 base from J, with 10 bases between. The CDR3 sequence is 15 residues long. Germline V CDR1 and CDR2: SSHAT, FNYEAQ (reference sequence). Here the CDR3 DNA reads TGTGCCAGCAGCTCAGACAACTTGAACACCGGGGAGCTGTTTTTT. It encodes CASSSDNLNTGELFF.

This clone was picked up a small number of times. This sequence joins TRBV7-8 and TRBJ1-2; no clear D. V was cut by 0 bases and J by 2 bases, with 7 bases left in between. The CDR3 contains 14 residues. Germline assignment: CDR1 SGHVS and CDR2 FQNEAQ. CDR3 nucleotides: TGTGCCAGCAGCTTAGCAGTGGCAAACTATGGCTACACCTTC. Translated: CASSLAVANYGYTF.

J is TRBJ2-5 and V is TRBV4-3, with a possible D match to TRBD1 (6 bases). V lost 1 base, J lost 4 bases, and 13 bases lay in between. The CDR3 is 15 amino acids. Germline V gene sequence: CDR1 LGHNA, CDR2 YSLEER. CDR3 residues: CASSQVQGLRETQYF. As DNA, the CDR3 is TGCGCCAGCAGCCAAGTTCAGGGGCTTAGAGAGACCCAGTACTTC.

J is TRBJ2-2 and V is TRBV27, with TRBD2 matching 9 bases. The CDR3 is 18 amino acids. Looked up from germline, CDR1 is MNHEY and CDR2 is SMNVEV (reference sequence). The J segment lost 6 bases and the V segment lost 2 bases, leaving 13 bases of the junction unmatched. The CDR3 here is CASSLLFVLAGSAGELFF. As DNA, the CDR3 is TGTGCCAGCAGTTTACTTTTCGTACTAGCGGGTTCCGCCGGGGAGCTGTTTTTT.

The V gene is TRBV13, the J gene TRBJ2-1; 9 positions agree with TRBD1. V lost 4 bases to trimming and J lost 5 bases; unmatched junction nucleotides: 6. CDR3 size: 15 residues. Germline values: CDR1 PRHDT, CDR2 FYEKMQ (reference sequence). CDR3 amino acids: CASSSGQGSNNEQFF. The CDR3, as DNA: TGTGCCAGCAGCTCAGGACAGGGGTCGAACAATGAGCAGTTCTTC.

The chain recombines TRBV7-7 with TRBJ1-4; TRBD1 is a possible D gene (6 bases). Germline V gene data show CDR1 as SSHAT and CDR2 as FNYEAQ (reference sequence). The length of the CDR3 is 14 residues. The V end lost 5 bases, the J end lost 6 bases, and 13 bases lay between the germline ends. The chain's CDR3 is CASSPGTRDEKLFF. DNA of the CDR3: TGTGCCAGCAGCCCAGGGACAAGGGATGAAAAACTGTTTTTT.

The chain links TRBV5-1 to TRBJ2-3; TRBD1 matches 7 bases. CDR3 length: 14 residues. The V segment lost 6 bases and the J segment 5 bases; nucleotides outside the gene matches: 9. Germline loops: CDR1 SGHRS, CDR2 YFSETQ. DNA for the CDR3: TGCGCCAGCATCGAGGGGGCTTGGGGAGATACGCAGTATTTT. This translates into CASIEGAWGDTQYF.

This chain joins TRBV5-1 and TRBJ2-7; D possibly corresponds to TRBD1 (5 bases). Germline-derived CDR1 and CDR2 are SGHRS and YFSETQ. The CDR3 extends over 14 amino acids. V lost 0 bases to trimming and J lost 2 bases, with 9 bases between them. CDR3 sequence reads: CASSLAGNAYEQYF. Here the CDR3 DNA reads TGCGCCAGCAGCTTGGCAGGGAACGCCTACGAGCAGTACTTC.

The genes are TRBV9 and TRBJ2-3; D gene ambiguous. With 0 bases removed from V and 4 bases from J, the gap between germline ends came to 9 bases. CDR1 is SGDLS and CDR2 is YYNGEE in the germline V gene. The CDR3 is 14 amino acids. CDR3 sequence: CASSVEMAADTQYF. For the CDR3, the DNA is TGTGCCAGCAGCGTAGAGATGGCGGCAGATACGCAGTATTTT.

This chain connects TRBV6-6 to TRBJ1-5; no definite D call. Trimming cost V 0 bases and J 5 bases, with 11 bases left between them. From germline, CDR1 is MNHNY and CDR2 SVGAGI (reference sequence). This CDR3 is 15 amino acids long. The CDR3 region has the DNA TGTGCCAGCAGTTACTCGTTGCAGGTAGATCAGCCCCAGCATTTT. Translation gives CASSYSLQVDQPQHF.

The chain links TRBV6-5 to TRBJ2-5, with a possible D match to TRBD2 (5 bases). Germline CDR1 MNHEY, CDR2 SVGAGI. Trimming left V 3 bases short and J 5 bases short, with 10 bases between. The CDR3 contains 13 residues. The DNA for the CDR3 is TGTGCCAGCAGTTATCGGGAAGGGGAGACCCAGTACTTC. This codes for CASSYREGETQYF.

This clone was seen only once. The CDR3 DNA follows: TGCGCCAGCAGCCAAGATAGGAGACTAGCGAAAGATAGGGCCACAGATACGCAGTATTTT. Translating gives CASSQDRRLAKDRATDTQYF. The V and J genes are TRBV4-3 and TRBJ2-3, with 8 bases lining up with TRBD2. Looked up from germline, CDR1 is LGHNA and CDR2 is YSLEER. V was pared by 0 bases and J by 2 bases, with 16 bases of the junction left unmatched. There are 20 residues in the CDR3.

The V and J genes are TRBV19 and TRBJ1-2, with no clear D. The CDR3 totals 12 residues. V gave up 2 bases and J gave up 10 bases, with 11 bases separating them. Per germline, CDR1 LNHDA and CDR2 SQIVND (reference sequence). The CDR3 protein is CASSIIGRHYTF. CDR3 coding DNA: TGTGCCAGTAGTATAATTGGCAGACACTACACCTTC.

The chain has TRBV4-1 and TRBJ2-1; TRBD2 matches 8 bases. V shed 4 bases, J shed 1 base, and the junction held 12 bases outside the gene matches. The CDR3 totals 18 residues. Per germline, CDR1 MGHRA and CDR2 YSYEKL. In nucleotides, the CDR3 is TGCGCCAGCAGCCGATGGGTGGCGAGCGGGAGATCCTACAATGAGCAGTTCTTC. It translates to CASSRWVASGRSYNEQFF.

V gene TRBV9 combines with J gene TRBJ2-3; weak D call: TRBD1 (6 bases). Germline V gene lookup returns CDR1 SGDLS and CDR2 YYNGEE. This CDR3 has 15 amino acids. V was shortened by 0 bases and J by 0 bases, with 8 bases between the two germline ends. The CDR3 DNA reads TGTGCCAGCAGCGTAGAGGACAGTAGCACAGATACGCAGTATTTT. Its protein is CASSVEDSSTDTQYF. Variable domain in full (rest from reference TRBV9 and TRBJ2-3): DSGVTQTPKHLITATGQRVTLRCSPRSGDLSVYWYQQSLDQGLQFLIQYYNGEERAKGNILERFSAQQFPDLHSELNLSSLELGDSALYFCASSVEDSSTDTQYFGPGTRLTVL.

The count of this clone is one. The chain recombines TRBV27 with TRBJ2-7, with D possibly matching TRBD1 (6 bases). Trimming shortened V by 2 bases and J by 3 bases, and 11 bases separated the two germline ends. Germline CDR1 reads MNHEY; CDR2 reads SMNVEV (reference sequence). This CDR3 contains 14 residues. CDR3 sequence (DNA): TGTGCCAGCAGTTTAAAGGGGGTACTCTACGAGCAGTACTTC. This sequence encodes CASSLKGVLYEQYF.

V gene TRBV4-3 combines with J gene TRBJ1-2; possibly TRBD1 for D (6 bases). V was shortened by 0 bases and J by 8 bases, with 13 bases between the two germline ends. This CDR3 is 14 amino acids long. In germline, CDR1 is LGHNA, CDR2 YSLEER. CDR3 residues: CASSQDRGGRGYTF. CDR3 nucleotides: TGCGCCAGCAGCCAAGATCGGGGGGGCCGAGGCTACACCTTC.

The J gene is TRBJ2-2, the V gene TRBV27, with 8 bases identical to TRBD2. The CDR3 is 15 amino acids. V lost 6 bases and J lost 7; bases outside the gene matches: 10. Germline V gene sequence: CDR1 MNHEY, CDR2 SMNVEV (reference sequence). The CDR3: CASRYGGARFGELFF. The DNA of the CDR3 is TGTGCCAGCAGATACGGGGGGGCACGTTTCGGGGAGCTGTTTTTT.

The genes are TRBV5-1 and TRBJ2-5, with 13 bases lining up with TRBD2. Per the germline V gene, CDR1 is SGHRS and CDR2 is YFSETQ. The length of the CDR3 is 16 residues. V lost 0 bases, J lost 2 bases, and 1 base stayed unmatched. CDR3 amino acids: CASSLGGLAGQETQYF. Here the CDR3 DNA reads TGCGCCAGCAGCTTGGGGGGACTAGCGGGGCAAGAGACCCAGTACTTC.

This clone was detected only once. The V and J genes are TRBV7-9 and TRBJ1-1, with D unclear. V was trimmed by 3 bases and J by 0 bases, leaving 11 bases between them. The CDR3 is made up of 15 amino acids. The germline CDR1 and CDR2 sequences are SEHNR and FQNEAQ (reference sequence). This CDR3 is CASSFLLGLNTEAFF. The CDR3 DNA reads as TGTGCCAGCAGCTTCCTCTTGGGCCTGAACACTGAAGCTTTCTTT.

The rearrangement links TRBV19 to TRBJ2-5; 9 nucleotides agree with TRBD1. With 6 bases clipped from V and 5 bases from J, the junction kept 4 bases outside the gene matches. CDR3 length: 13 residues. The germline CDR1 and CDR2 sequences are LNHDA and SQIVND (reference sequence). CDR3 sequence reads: CASRQGARETQYF. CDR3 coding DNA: TGTGCCAGTAGACAGGGGGCTAGGGAGACCCAGTACTTC.

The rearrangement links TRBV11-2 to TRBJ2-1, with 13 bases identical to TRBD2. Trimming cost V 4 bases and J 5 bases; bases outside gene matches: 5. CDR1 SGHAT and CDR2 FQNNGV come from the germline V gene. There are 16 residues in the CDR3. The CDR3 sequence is CASSSPTSGRHNEQFF. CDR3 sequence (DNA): TGTGCCAGCAGCTCCCCGACTAGCGGGAGGCACAATGAGCAGTTCTTC.

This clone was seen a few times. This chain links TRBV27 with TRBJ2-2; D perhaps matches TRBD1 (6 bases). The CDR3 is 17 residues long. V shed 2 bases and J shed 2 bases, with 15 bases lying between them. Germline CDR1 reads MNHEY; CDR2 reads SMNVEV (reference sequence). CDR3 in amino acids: CASSLKVAGANTGELFF. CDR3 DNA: TGTGCCAGCAGTTTAAAGGTGGCAGGGGCAAACACCGGGGAGCTGTTTTTT.

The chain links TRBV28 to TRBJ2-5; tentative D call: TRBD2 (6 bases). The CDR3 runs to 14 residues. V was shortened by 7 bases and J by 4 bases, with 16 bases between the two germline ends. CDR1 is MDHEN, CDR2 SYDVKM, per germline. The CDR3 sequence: CASTGTRGGETQYF. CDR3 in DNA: TGTGCCAGCACCGGAACAAGGGGAGGAGAGACCCAGTACTTC. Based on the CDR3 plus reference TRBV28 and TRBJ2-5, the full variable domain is DVKVTQSSRYLVKRTGEKVFLECVQDMDHENMFWYRQDPGLGLRLIYFSYDVKMKEKGDIPEGYSVSREKKERFSLILESASTNQTSMYLCASTGTRGGETQYFGPGTRLLVL.

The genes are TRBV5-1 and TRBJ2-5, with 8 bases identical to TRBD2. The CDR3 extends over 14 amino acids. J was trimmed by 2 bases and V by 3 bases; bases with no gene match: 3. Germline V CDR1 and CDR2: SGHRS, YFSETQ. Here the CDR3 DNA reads TGCGCCAGCAGCTCGACTAGCGCACAAGAGACCCAGTACTTC. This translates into CASSSTSAQETQYF.

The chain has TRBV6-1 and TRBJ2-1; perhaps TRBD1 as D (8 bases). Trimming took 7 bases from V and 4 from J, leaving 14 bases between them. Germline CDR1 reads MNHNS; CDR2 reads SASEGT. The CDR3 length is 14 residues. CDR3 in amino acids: CASKGGTGYNEQFF. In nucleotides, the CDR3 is TGTGCCAGCAAGGGAGGGACAGGTTACAATGAGCAGTTCTTC.

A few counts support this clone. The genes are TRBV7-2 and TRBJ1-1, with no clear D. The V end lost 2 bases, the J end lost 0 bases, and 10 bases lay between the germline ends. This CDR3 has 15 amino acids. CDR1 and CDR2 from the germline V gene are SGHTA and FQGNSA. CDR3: CASSLMADMNTEAFF. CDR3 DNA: TGTGCCAGCAGCTTAATGGCAGATATGAACACTGAAGCTTTCTTT.

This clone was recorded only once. The CDR3, as DNA: TGTGCCAGTAGTATCCTCCGGGGGGGCCTAGATACGCAGTATTTT. This gives the protein CASSILRGGLDTQYF. This chain connects TRBV19 to TRBJ2-3, with 8 bases that match TRBD2. The CDR3 consists of 15 residues. CDR1 and CDR2 from the germline V gene are LNHDA and SQIVND (reference sequence). Trimming at V came to 3 bases and at J to 5 bases, leaving 7 bases not matched to a gene.

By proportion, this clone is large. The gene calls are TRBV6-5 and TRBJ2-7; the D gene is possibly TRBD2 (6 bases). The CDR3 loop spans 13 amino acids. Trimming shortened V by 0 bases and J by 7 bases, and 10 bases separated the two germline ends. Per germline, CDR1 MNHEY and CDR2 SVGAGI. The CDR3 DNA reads TGTGCCAGCAGTTACTCAGGGGCGGGGGAGCAGTACTTC. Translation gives CASSYSGAGEQYF.

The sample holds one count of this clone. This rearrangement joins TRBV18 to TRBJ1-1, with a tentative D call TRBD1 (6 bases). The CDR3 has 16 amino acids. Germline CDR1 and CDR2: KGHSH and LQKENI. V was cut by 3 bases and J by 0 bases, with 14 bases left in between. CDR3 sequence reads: CASSPLQGPMNTEAFF. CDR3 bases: TGTGCCAGCTCACCGTTACAGGGCCCAATGAACACTGAAGCTTTCTTT.

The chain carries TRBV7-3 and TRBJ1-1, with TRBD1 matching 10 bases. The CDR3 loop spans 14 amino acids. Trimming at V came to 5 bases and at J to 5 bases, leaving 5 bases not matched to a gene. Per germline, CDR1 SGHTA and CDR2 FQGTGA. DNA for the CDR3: TGTGCCAGCAGCCGGGACAGGGGCGAGACTGAAGCTTTCTTT. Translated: CASSRDRGETEAFF.